This paragraph covers one T cell receptor (beta chain) sequence. Its antigen is unknown. The source of the sample is a study of chemoradiotherapy in HPV16-positive cancers. Study in general: Candidate HPV-specific clones and shared TCR motifs came from a couple of HPV16-positive patients. Study outcomes and limitations: Only a couple of HPV16-positive patients supplied the functional HPV-specificity definition. Candidate HPV-specific clones and E7-related TCR motifs grew in tumor during treatment.

V lost 7 bases and J lost 0, with 10 bases in between. From germline, CDR1 is MDHEN and CDR2 SYDVKM. The CDR3 is made up of 14 amino acids. The repertoire was sequenced with immunoSEQ multiplex PCR; TCRdb's copy has only in-frame clones and lacks some. The sample holds a few thousand clones; just over 85% are singletons and the top ten take 25% to 30%. Samples were taken several times over chemoradiotherapy. V is TRBV28 and J is TRBJ1-5; D is unclear. The clonotype comes from a human donor with HPV-associated anogenital cancer. The material was blood, obtained from a patient who underwent chemoradiotherapy. CDR3 amino acids: CASMVLVSNQPQHF. The CDR3 DNA follows: TGTGCCAGCATGGTTCTGGTTAGCAATCAGCCCCAGCATTTT.